The rows below give T cell receptor beta chains drawn from one sample of a study of blood T cell repertoires in COVID-19. Sequenced by immunoSEQ multiplex PCR; TCRdb stores in-frame clones only, minus some. This sample has about 360,000 clones, with around 86% found just once. Material: peripheral blood. These receptors were collected from a human donor in a cohort sampled during active COVID-19. CDR3s include the opening cysteine and the closing phenylalanine or tryptophan. D genes are given only for firm matches. The size field is filled for only some rows; it gives once, few, many or a size class.

d_call j_call v_call clone_size cdr3_aa cdr3_nt
TRBD1 TRBJ1-5 TRBV30 - CAWDRQGGQPQHF TGTGCCTGGGACCGACAGGGTGGACAGCCCCAGCATTTT
- TRBJ2-1 TRBV2 - CASSTDRSSYNEQFF TGTGCCAGCAGTACCGACCGGAGCTCCTACAATGAGCAGTTCTTC
- TRBJ2-2 TRBV5-1 - CASRTGTNTGELFF TGCGCCAGCAGGACAGGGACTAACACCGGGGAGCTGTTTTTT
TRBD2 TRBJ2-5 TRBV15 - CATSRDVAGEETQYF TGTGCCACCAGCAGAGATGTTGCGGGAGAAGAGACCCAGTACTTC
TRBD2 TRBJ2-1 TRBV3-1/TRBV3-2 - CASSQLSGRSYNEQFF TGTGCCAGCAGCCAACTTAGCGGGAGGTCGTACAATGAGCAGTTCTTC
TRBD2 TRBJ2-1 TRBV20-1 few CSASSGTSGGYNEQFF TGCAGTGCTAGTTCCGGGACTAGCGGGGGCTACAATGAGCAGTTCTTC
TRBD1 TRBJ1-1 TRBV5-1 few CASSKGQGARVGTEAFF TGCGCCAGCAGCAAGGGACAGGGGGCGCGGGTGGGCACTGAAGCTTTCTTT
TRBD1 TRBJ2-2 TRBV11-3 - CASSNRDRSSGELFF TGTGCCAGCAGTAACCGGGACAGGTCGTCCGGGGAGCTGTTTTTT
- TRBJ1-6 TRBV6-6 - CASRYGGVNSPLHF TGTGCCAGCAGGTACGGGGGGGTTAATTCACCCCTCCACTTT
- TRBJ2-3 TRBV29-1 - CSPWLAVTDTQYF TGCAGCCCATGGCTAGCTGTCACAGATACGCAGTATTTT
- TRBJ2-3 TRBV7-3 once CASSPNSPDTQYF TGTGCCAGCAGCCCGAACTCACCAGATACGCAGTATTTT
- TRBJ2-5 TRBV11-2 - CASHLSVVETQYF TGTGCCAGCCACTTGAGCGTCGTGGAGACCCAGTACTTC
TRBD1 TRBJ1-2 TRBV10-3 - CAISGQGANYGYTF TGTGCCATCAGTGGACAGGGGGCCAACTATGGCTACACCTTC
TRBD1 TRBJ2-2 TRBV5-1 - CASSLAGQGHGELFF TGCGCCAGCAGCTTGGCGGGACAGGGTCACGGGGAGCTGTTTTTT
TRBD2 TRBJ2-2 TRBV7-3 - CASSSDRAGGPGGELFF TGTGCCAGCAGCTCGGATAGAGCGGGAGGGCCTGGCGGGGAGCTGTTTTTT
- TRBJ2-7 TRBV3-1/TRBV3-2 - CASSHSSGSLSYEQYF TGTGCCAGCAGCCACTCAAGCGGTTCACTTTCCTACGAGCAGTACTTC
TRBD2 TRBJ2-2 TRBV28 - CASRPFGTRGTGELFF TGTGCCAGCAGGCCCTTCGGGACTAGAGGCACCGGGGAGCTGTTTTTT
- TRBJ1-1 TRBV28 - CASSLSGVDGDTEAFF TGTGCCAGCAGTTTATCCGGGGTCGACGGGGACACTGAAGCTTTCTTT
TRBD1 TRBJ1-6 TRBV3-1/TRBV3-2 many CASSRQGPNSPLHF TGTGCCAGCAGCCGACAGGGACCCAATTCACCCCTCCACTTT
- TRBJ1-1 TRBV27 - CASSPLTGSTEAFF TGTGCCAGCAGTCCCCTCACAGGCTCTACTGAAGCTTTCTTT
- TRBJ2-7 TRBV21-1 - CASSKGYGKQYF TGTGCCAGCAGCAAGGGGTACGGGAAGCAGTACTTC
TRBD1 TRBJ2-1 TRBV11-2 - CASSLLGQGVVEQFF TGTGCCAGCAGCTTATTGGGACAGGGGGTTGTAGAGCAGTTCTTC
TRBD2 TRBJ2-3 TRBV5-6 - CASSLAVAGGSTDTQYF TGTGCCAGCAGCTTGGCAGTTGCGGGGGGAAGCACAGATACGCAGTATTTT
TRBD1 TRBJ2-5 TRBV18 - CASSPLGGAETQYF TGTGCCAGCTCACCACTAGGGGGCGCGGAGACCCAGTACTTC
- TRBJ1-2 TRBV9 - CASSAYAGQNYGYTF TGTGCCAGCAGCGCCTACGCCGGACAGAACTATGGCTACACCTTC
TRBD1 TRBJ2-4 TRBV28 - CASSLGQPLAKNIQYF TGTGCCAGCAGTTTGGGACAGCCACTAGCCAAAAACATTCAGTACTTC
- TRBJ2-7 TRBV6-5 once CASSYLASPIYEQYF TGTGCCAGCAGTTATCTAGCGAGCCCCATCTACGAGCAGTACTTC
- TRBJ2-3 TRBV19 - CASQQVPSTDTQYF TGTGCCAGTCAACAGGTCCCTAGCACAGATACGCAGTATTTT
- TRBJ1-2 TRBV5-1 - CASSPTGVGLSYGYTF TGCGCCAGCAGCCCCACGGGGGTGGGTCTGTCCTATGGCTACACCTTC
TRBD2 TRBJ2-1 TRBV25-1 once CASTSGEGSSYNEQFF TGTGCCAGCACCAGCGGGGAGGGTAGCTCCTACAATGAGCAGTTCTTC
- TRBJ1-1 TRBV5-6 - CATRMAGGMNTEAFF TGTGCCACTAGAATGGCGGGGGGAATGAACACTGAAGCTTTCTTT
TRBD2 TRBJ2-7 TRBV30 once CAWSRGAAGTSSYEQYF TGTGCCTGGAGCCGCGGGGCAGCGGGAACGAGCTCCTACGAGCAGTACTTC
- TRBJ1-5 TRBV28 - CASNVGGKGNQPQHF TGTGCCAGCAACGTCGGGGGGAAAGGCAATCAGCCCCAGCATTTT
- TRBJ2-6 TRBV5-6 - CASSPDRANVLTF TGTGCCAGCAGCCCAGACAGGGCCAACGTCCTGACTTTC
TRBD1 TRBJ2-1 TRBV19 - CASSLNDRGRLFF TGTGCCAGTAGTCTAAACGACAGGGGTCGTCTGTTCTTC
- TRBJ2-7 TRBV3-1/TRBV3-2 - CASSQGVPGQGGEQYF TGTGCCAGCAGCCAAGGGGTCCCCGGCCAGGGCGGCGAGCAGTACTTC
TRBD2 TRBJ2-1 TRBV19 - CASSRIGMGLAGWGRSQFF TGTGCCAGTAGCCGGATTGGGATGGGACTAGCGGGATGGGGACGTTCTCAGTTCTTC
- TRBJ1-2 TRBV3-1/TRBV3-2 - CASSFREAYGYTF TGTGCCAGCAGTTTCAGAGAGGCCTATGGCTACACCTTC
- TRBJ2-7 TRBV5-5 - CASSLGAKRPSPYYEQYF TGTGCCAGCAGCTTGGGGGCAAAACGACCGAGCCCGTACTACGAGCAGTACTTC
TRBD1 TRBJ2-1 TRBV30 - CAWSGGQEGDEQFF TGTGCCTGGAGTGGGGGACAGGAGGGGGATGAGCAGTTCTTC
- TRBJ1-6 TRBV2 - CASSDSQVYNSPLHF TGTGCCAGCAGTGACAGTCAGGTTTATAATTCACCCCTCCACTTT
TRBD2 TRBJ2-1 TRBV24-1 - CATSERTSGRRGEQFF TGTGCCACCAGTGAAAGGACTAGCGGGAGAAGGGGGGAGCAGTTCTTC
TRBD2 TRBJ2-7 TRBV20-1 - CSASPLAGGSYEQYF TGCAGTGCTAGTCCCCTAGCGGGGGGTTCCTACGAGCAGTACTTC
- TRBJ1-2 TRBV12-3/TRBV12-4 - CASRRAGNYGYTF TGTGCCAGCAGGAGGGCCGGGAACTATGGCTACACCTTC
- TRBJ1-5 TRBV10-3 - CAICFSADGINQPQHF TGTGCCATTTGTTTCTCGGCGGACGGGATCAATCAGCCCCAGCATTTT
TRBD2 TRBJ2-5 TRBV7-2 - CASSSGLAEETQYF TGTGCCAGCAGCTCGGGACTAGCTGAAGAGACCCAGTACTTC
- TRBJ2-2 TRBV12-3/TRBV12-4 few CASVRVYGELFF TGTGCCAGCGTACGAGTCTACGGGGAGCTGTTTTTT
- TRBJ2-5 TRBV9 - CASSAQGTQETQYF TGTGCCAGCAGCGCACAGGGAACCCAAGAGACCCAGTACTTC
TRBD1 TRBJ1-5 TRBV7-2 - CASSLGGQGNQPQHF TGTGCCAGCAGTCTTGGGGGACAGGGTAATCAGCCCCAGCATTTT
- TRBJ1-2 TRBV15 - CATSRDDKRGSRTF TGTGCCACCAGCAGAGATGATAAAAGGGGGAGCCGCACCTTC
TRBD2 TRBJ2-1 TRBV25-1 - CASSETGRVAGSNEQFF TGTGCCAGCAGTGAAACGGGGAGGGTAGCGGGGAGTAATGAGCAGTTCTTC
- TRBJ2-3 TRBV9 - CASSVAGGSGITDTQYF TGTGCCAGCAGCGTAGCAGGGGGTAGCGGGATCACAGATACGCAGTATTTT
TRBD2 TRBJ2-3 TRBV19 - CASREKLAGTDTQYF TGTGCCAGTAGGGAGAAACTAGCGGGGACAGATACGCAGTATTTT
- TRBJ2-1 TRBV10-3 - CAISESSGTYNEQFF TGTGCCATCAGTGAGTCTTCGGGGACCTACAATGAGCAGTTCTTC
- TRBJ2-5 TRBV27 - CATLGRFGETQYF TGTGCCACCCTGGGGAGGTTTGGGGAGACCCAGTACTTC